These 18 T cell receptor beta chains share one sample of origin, sequenced in a study of response to subunit inactivated influenza vaccine. TCRdb itself ran the RT-PCR reads through MiXCR, one entry per CDR3 protein. In the table there are some 500,000 distinct CDR3 sequences, roughly 13% of which are singletons. Source: PBMCs from blood, taken about 40 days after vaccination. Receptors originate from a man between 50 and 59 years old who received an inactivated influenza vaccine.

This clonotype has only a few counts. The rearrangement uses TRBV6-2 or TRBV6-3 and TRBJ2-6; tentative D call: TRBD2 (5 bases). CDR3 size: 19 residues. Trimming shortened V by 8 bases and J by 0 bases, and 23 bases separated the two germline ends. Germline loops: CDR1 MNHEY, CDR2 SVGEGT. Written as DNA, the CDR3 is TGTGCCAGCCGTACCGACGTTGCAGAGGGATACTCTGGGGCCAACGTCCTGACTTTC. Translation gives CASRTDVAEGYSGANVLTF.

This clonotype came up many times. The genes are TRBV20-1 and TRBJ2-2; D tentatively reads TRBD1 or TRBD2 (6 bases each). This CDR3 spans 16 amino acids. Germline assignment: CDR1 DFQATT and CDR2 SNEGSKA (reference sequence). V lost 6 bases and J 6 bases, leaving 23 bases between the germline ends. The CDR3 DNA follows: TGCAGTGCGGCTGGGGGGCGCAGGGGATTTCCCGGGGAGCTGTTTTTT. Translating gives CSAAGGRRGFPGELFF.

This clonotype occurred a few times. Written as DNA, the CDR3 is TGTGCCAGCAGCGCAGGACAGGGGGTTTACTATGGCTACACCTTC. Its protein product is CASSAGQGVYYGYTF. The J gene is TRBJ1-2, the V gene TRBV7-9; 10 bases are shared with TRBD1. In germline, CDR1 is SEHNR, CDR2 FQNEAQ (reference sequence). The CDR3 sequence is 15 residues long. The V segment lost 5 bases and the J segment 3 bases; nucleotides outside the gene matches: 6.

Only a few counts were recorded for this clonotype. The gene calls are TRBV20-1 and TRBJ2-1; 12 nucleotides line up with TRBD2. The germline CDR1 and CDR2 sequences are DFQATT and SNEGSKA (reference sequence). This CDR3 spans 15 amino acids. The trim removed 6 bases at V and 7 bases at J, leaving 10 bases unmatched. The CDR3 DNA reads as TGCAGTGCGCTAGATCCTAGCGGGGGGGCTAATGAGCAGTTCTTC. Protein: CSALDPSGGANEQFF.

The chain links TRBV20-1 to TRBJ2-5, with 7 bases identical to TRBD2. The CDR3 runs 17 residues. Germline values: CDR1 DFQATT, CDR2 SNEGSKA (reference sequence). J gave up 4 bases and V 1 base, and 15 bases lay outside the gene matches. The CDR3 here is CSARVGLGTLWGETQYF. The CDR3 DNA reads as TGCAGTGCTAGAGTCGGACTAGGGACCCTCTGGGGAGAGACCCAGTACTTC.

Only a few counts were recorded for this clonotype. The genes are TRBV20-1 and TRBJ2-6; 11 nucleotides agree with TRBD1. This CDR3 is built from 16 residues. CDR1 and CDR2 (germline): DFQATT, SNEGSKA (reference sequence). Trimming removed 1 base from V and 2 bases from J; junction bases left unmatched: 1. The CDR3 DNA follows: TGCAGTGCTAGAGGGACAGGGGGCACTGGGGCCAACGTCCTGACTTTC. Translating it yields CSARGTGGTGANVLTF.

This clonotype was seen a few times. The chain uses TRBV11-2 and TRBJ2-1; TRBD2 matches at 11 bases. Unmatched junction bases numbered 7, after V lost 4 bases and J lost 8 bases. The CDR3 has 15 residues. Germline CDR1 and CDR2: SGHAT and FQNNGV. The CDR3 loop reads CASSSLAGGWDEQFF. The CDR3 DNA reads as TGTGCCAGCAGCTCGTTAGCGGGAGGGTGGGATGAGCAGTTCTTC.

This chain uses TRBV4-3 with TRBJ2-3; D gene uncertain. Germline V gene data show CDR1 as LGHNA and CDR2 as YSLEER. Deletions cut 0 bases from V and 0 bases from J, with 7 bases between. This CDR3 has 15 amino acids. The CDR3: CASSQDPGSTDTQYF. The DNA for the CDR3 is TGCGCCAGCAGCCAAGATCCGGGTAGCACAGATACGCAGTATTTT.

This clonotype has a handful of counts. The chain links TRBV2 to TRBJ1-4; 10 nucleotides agree with TRBD1. There are 14 residues in the CDR3. Trimming at V came to 7 bases and at J to 5 bases, leaving 4 bases not matched to a gene. Germline loops: CDR1 SNHLY, CDR2 FYNNEI. DNA of the CDR3: TGTGCCAGCATGTGGGACAGGGGAAATGAAAAACTGTTTTTT. Its translation is CASMWDRGNEKLFF.

This chain joins TRBV7-9 and TRBJ2-3; D unresolved. The CDR3 totals 11 residues. Germline values: CDR1 SEHNR, CDR2 FQNEAQ (reference sequence). V lost 5 bases to trimming and J lost 11 bases, with 11 bases between them. The CDR3 DNA is TGTGCCAGCAGCACCTTTGAGGAGCAGTATTTT. It encodes CASSTFEEQYF.

This clonotype came up a few times. The rearrangement links TRBV10-3 to TRBJ2-5; D perhaps matches TRBD2 (6 bases). The CDR3 has 15 amino acids. V was clipped by 2 bases and J by 5 bases, with 15 bases between them. CDR1 is ENHRY, CDR2 SYGVKD, per germline. The CDR3 reads CAISESGTSGETQYF. In DNA form, the CDR3 reads TGTGCCATCAGTGAGAGTGGAACCAGCGGGGAGACCCAGTACTTC.

The V and J genes are TRBV10-3 and TRBJ2-7, with 8 nucleotides matching TRBD1. The CDR3 sequence is 14 residues long. Germline V gene sequence: CDR1 ENHRY, CDR2 SYGVKD. Trimming cost V 4 bases and J 4 bases; bases outside gene matches: 6. The CDR3 here is CAISAGGLGYEQYF. The CDR3 DNA reads as TGTGCCATCAGTGCAGGGGGCCTGGGATACGAGCAGTACTTC.

This chain links TRBV20-1 with TRBJ2-1; 10 bases match TRBD2. V was pared by 4 bases and J by 0 bases, with 9 bases of the junction left unmatched. Germline CDR1 and CDR2: DFQATT and SNEGSKA (reference sequence). The CDR3 is 17 residues long. The CDR3 nucleotides read TGCAGTGCTATAGCAGGGGCTAGCGGGAGCTCCTACAATGAGCAGTTCTTC. Translated: CSAIAGASGSSYNEQFF.

The chain employs TRBV4-1 and TRBJ2-2; the D gene is possibly TRBD1 (6 bases). V was shortened by 4 bases and J by 1 base, with 13 bases between the two germline ends. Per the germline V gene, CDR1 is MGHRA and CDR2 is YSYEKL. The CDR3 totals 16 residues. As DNA, the CDR3 is TGCGCCAGCAGCCCTTACAGGGTGAGGAACACCGGGGAGCTGTTTTTT. Encoded protein: CASSPYRVRNTGELFF.

This rearrangement joins TRBV6-2 or TRBV6-3 to TRBJ2-2; possible D gene TRBD1, 6 bases. The CDR3 spans 13 residues. V shed 5 bases and J shed 6 bases, with 10 bases lying between them. Germline values: CDR1 MNHEY, CDR2 SVGEGT. The CDR3 bases are TGTGCCAGCAGTCAATGGACAGCCGGGGAGCTGTTTTTT. Protein sequence: CASSQWTAGELFF.

The chain carries TRBV4-3 and TRBJ2-3; 11 positions match TRBD2. CDR3 length equals 15 residues. CDR1 and CDR2 from the germline V gene are LGHNA and YSLEER. Trimming took 1 base from V and 5 from J; bases not matched to a gene: 2. CDR3 sequence: CASSQALAGGDTQYF. The CDR3 DNA reads as TGCGCCAGCAGCCAAGCGCTAGCGGGGGGAGATACGCAGTATTTT.

In this sample, this clonotype turned up a few times. This chain uses TRBV12-3 or TRBV12-4 with TRBJ2-2, with no clear D. Trimming cost V 2 bases and J 4 bases, with 14 bases left between them. The CDR3 loop spans 16 amino acids. The CDR3 here is CASSLLGWEPTGELFF. DNA for the CDR3: TGTGCCAGCAGTTTATTGGGCTGGGAACCCACCGGGGAGCTGTTTTTT.

The chain combines TRBV5-1 with TRBJ2-1, with 15 bases that match TRBD2. The germline gives CDR1 SGHRS, CDR2 YFSETQ. J gave up 8 bases and V 4 bases, and 10 bases lay outside the gene matches. This CDR3 is 17 amino acids long. This chain's CDR3 is CASSQDGTSGGTDEQFF. CDR3 DNA: TGCGCCAGCAGCCAGGACGGGACTAGCGGGGGGACAGATGAGCAGTTCTTC.